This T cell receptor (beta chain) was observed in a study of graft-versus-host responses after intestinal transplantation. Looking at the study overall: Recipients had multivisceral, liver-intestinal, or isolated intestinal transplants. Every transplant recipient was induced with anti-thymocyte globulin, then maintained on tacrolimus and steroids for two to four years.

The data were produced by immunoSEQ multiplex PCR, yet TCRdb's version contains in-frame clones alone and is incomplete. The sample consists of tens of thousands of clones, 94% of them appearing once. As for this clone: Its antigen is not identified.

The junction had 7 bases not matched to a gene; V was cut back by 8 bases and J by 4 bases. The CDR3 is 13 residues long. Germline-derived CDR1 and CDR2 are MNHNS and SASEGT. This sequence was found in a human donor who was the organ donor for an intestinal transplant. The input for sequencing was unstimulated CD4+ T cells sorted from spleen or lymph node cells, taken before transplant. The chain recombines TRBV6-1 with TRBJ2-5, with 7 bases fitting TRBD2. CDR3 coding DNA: TGTGCCAGCCATGGACTAGTCGGAGAGACCCAGTACTTC. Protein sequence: CASHGLVGETQYF.